Sequencing of this TCR beta chain was carried out in a study of cytomegalovirus exposure and HLA in healthy donors. TCRdb's table, derived via immunoSEQ multiplex PCR, lists solely in-frame clones and lacks some. Seen here are 150,000 to 200,000 clones, roughly 89% observed once, and the top ten hold about 1.5%. This CDR3 spans 16 amino acids. V dropped 1 base and J dropped 0; count of bases not matched to a gene: 0. CDR1 is LGHNA, CDR2 YSLEER, per germline. A note on this clone: Its antigen is still unknown.

The study, taken as a whole, reports: Some TCR beta chains (more than 150 of them) were listed as cytomegalovirus-associated.

The chain combines TRBV4-3 with TRBJ2-6, with TRBD1 identical over 7 bases. The clonotype comes from a woman in her 30s in good health and CMV-seronegative. Sequences were obtained from PBMCs. The CDR3 protein is CASSQGQGSGANVLTF. The CDR3 DNA is TGCGCCAGCAGCCAAGGACAGGGCTCTGGGGCCAACGTCCTGACTTTC.